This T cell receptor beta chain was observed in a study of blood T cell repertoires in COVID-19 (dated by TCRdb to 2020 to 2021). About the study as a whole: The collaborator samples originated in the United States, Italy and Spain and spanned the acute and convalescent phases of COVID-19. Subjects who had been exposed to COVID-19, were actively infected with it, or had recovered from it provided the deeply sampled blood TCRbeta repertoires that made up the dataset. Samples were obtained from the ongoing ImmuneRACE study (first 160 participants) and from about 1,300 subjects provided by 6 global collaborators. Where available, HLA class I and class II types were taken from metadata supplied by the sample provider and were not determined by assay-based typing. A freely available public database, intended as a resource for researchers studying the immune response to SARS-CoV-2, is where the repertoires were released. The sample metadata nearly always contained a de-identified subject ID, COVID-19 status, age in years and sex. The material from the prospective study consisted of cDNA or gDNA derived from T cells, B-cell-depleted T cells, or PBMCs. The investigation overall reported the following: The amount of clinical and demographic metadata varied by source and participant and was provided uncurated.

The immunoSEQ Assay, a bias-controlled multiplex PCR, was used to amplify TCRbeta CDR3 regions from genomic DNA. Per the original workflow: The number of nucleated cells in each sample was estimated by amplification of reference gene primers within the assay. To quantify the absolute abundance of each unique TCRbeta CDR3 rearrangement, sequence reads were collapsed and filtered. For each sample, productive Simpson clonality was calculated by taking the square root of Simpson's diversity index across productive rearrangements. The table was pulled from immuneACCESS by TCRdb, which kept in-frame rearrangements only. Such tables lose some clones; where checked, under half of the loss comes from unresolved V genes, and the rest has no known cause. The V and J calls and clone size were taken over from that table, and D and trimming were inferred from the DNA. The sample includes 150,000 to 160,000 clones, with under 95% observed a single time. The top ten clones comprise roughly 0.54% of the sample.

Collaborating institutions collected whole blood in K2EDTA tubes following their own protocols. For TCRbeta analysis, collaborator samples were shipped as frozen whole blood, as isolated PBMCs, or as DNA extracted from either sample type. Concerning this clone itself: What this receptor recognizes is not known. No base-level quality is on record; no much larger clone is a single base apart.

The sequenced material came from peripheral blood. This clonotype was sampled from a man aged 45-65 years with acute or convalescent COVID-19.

Here is the DNA: TGTGCCAGCAGCTCCCCACGGAGGAACTATGGCTACACCTTC. This is translated as CASSSPRRNYGYTF. The chain links TRBV7-9 with TRBJ1-2, with no confidently assigned D gene. Per the germline V gene (reference sequence), SEHNR is the CDR1 and FQNEAQ is the CDR2. V is shortened by 4 bases, J by 2 bases, and the region joining them spans 11 bases. The CDR3 covers 14 residues, taking in both the cysteine and the phenylalanine. The entry retains the CDR3 DNA only, 42 bases that are in frame from base 1.